This TCR beta chain appears in the sequencing data of a study of OX40 agonist ivuxolimab in advanced cancers. Notes on this clone: Within the sample, other DNA sequences also encode this same CDR3.

Method: immunoSEQ multiplex PCR; TCRdb's copy keeps in-frame clones and lacks some. The sample comprises approximately 28,000 clones, roughly 83% of which are singletons, and more than 25% rests with the top ten. Per germline, CDR1 SGDLS and CDR2 YYNGEE. The germline V and J ends were trimmed by 0 bases and 0 bases, with 7 bases remaining between them. The CDR3 sequence is 14 residues long. This sequence joins TRBV9 and TRBJ2-7, with unresolved D. Source: CD4+ or CD8+ T cells sorted from blood, taken in a trial of the OX40 agonist ivuxolimab. This TCR was recovered from an adult with an advanced solid tumor such as melanoma, head and neck, liver or kidney cancer. CDR3 nucleotide sequence: TGTGCCAGCAGCGTAGGCGGCGACTCCTACGAGCAGTACTTC. It specifies CASSVGGDSYEQYF.